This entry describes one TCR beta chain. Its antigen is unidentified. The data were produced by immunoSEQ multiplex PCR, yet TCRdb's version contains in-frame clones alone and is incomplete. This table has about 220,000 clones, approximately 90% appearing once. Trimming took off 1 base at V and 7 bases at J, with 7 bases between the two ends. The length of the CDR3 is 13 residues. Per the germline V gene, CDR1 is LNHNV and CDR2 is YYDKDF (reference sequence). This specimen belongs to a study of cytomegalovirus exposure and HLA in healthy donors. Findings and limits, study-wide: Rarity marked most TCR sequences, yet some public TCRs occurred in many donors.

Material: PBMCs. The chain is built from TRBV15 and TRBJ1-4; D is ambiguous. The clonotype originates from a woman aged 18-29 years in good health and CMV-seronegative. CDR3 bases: TGTGCCACCAGCAGAGTGCGGGGTGAAAAACTGTTTTTT. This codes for CATSRVRGEKLFF.